Sequencing of this T cell receptor beta chain was carried out in a study of regulatory dendritic cells for organ transplantation. Overall study context: On day 6, the dendritic cells were exposed to LPS. Findings of the study overall: Mature dendritic cells appeared to drive more memory CD8+ clonal expansion than regulatory ones.

Assay used: immunoSEQ multiplex PCR; TCRdb lists only in-frame clones, some missing. Of approximately 10,000 clones in the sample, roughly nine tenths were seen once. J was trimmed by 3 bases and V by 6 bases; bases with no gene match: 3. In germline, CDR1 is MDHEN, CDR2 SYDVKM. CDR3 length: 13 residues. Sorted subsets were CFSE-labeled and cultured four to five days with allogeneic dendritic cells. With regard to this clone: Its matching antigen is unknown.

The specimen was naive CD8+ T cells from blood cultured with dendritic cells. This sample's subset: CD45RA+ naive T cells. The genes are TRBV28 and TRBJ2-7, with 9 bases that match TRBD1. The sequence came from a human donor in good health. Here the CDR3 DNA reads TGTGCCAGCAGCCCGACAGGGGGCTACGAGCAGTACTTC. It yields the protein CASSPTGGYEQYF. Based on the CDR3 plus reference TRBV28 and TRBJ2-7, the full variable domain is DVKVTQSSRYLVKRTGEKVFLECVQDMDHENMFWYRQDPGLGLRLIYFSYDVKMKEKGDIPEGYSVSREKKERFSLILESASTNQTSMYLCASSPTGGYEQYFGPGTRLTVT.